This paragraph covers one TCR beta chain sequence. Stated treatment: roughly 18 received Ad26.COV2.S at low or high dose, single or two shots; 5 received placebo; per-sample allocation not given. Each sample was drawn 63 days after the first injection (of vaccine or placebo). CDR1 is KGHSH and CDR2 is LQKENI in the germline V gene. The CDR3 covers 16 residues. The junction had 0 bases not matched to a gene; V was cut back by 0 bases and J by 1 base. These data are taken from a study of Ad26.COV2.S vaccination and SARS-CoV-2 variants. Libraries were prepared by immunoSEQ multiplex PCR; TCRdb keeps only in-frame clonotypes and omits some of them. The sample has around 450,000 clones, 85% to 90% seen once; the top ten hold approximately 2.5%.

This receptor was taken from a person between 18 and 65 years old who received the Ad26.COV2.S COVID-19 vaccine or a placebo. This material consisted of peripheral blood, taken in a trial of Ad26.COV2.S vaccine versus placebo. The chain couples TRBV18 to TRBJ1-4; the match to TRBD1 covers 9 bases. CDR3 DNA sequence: TGTGCCAGCTCACCACCGGGACAGGGAACTAATGAAAAACTGTTTTTT. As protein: CASSPPGQGTNEKLFF. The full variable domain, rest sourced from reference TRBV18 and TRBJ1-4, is NAGVMQNPRHLVRRRGQEARLRCSPMKGHSHVYWYRQLPEEGLKFMVYLQKENIIDESGMPKERFSAEFPKEGPSILRIQQVVRGDSAAYFCASSPPGQGTNEKLFFGSGTQLSVL.